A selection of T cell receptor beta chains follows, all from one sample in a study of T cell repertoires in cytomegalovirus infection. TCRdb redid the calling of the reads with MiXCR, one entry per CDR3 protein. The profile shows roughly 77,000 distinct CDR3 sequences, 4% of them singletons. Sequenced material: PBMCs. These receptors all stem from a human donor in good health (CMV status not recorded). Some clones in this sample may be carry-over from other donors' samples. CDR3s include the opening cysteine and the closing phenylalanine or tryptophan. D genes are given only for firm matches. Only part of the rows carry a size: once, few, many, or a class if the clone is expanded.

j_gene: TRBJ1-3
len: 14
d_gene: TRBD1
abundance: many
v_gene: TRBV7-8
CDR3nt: TGTGCCAGCAGCTACCGGGACAGCGGAAACACCATATATTTT
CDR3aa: CASSYRDSGNTIYF

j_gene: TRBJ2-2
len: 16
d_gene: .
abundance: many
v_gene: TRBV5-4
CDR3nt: TGTGCCAGCAGCTTGGGGGCAGGGGTACGCACCGGGGAGCTGTTTTTT
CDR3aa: CASSLGAGVRTGELFF

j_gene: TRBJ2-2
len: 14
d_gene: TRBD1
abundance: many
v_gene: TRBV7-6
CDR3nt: TGTGCCAGCAGCTACGGGACAGCCACCGGGGAGCTGTTTTTT
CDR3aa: CASSYGTATGELFF

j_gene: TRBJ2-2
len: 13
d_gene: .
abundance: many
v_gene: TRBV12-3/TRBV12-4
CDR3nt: TGTGCCAGCAGCTGGGGCCAACACGGGGAGCTGTTTTTT
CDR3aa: CASSWGQHGELFF

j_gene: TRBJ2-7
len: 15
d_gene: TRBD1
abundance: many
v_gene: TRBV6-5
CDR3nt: TGTGCCAGCAGCGTCCGGGACAGGGGAACCTACGAGCAGTACTTC
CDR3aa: CASSVRDRGTYEQYF

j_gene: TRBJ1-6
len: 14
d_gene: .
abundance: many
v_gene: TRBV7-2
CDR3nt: TGTGCCAGCAGCTTAATAAAATCAGGGTCACCCCTCCACTTT
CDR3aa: CASSLIKSGSPLHF

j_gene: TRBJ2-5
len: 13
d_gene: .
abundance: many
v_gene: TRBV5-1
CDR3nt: TGCGCCAGCAGCTTCCTGGAACAAGAGACCCAGTACTTC
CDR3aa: CASSFLEQETQYF

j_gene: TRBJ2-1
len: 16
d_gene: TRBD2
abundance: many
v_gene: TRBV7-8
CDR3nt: TGTGCCAGCAGCCTAATCGGCGGGGGGGGTGGCAATGAGCAGTTCTTC
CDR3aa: CASSLIGGGGGNEQFF

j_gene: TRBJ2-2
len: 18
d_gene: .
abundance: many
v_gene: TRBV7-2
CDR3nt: TGTGCCAGCAGCTCCCATCCGGGGCCGGGGTCACATACCGGGGAGCTGTTTTTT
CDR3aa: CASSSHPGPGSHTGELFF

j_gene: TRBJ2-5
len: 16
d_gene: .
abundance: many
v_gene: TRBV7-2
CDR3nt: TGTGCCAGCAGCTTAGGACTTACGAGTACCGAAGAGACCCAGTACTTC
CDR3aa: CASSLGLTSTEETQYF

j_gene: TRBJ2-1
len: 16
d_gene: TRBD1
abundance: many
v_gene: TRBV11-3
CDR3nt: TGTGCCAGCAGCCCAAATCCCGGGACAGAGAACAATGAGCAGTTCTTC
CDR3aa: CASSPNPGTENNEQFF

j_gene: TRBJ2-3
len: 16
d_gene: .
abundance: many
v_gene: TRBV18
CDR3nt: TGTGCCAGCTCCGAATTGGGCGATACGCTCCCCCGCAGTGGGTATTTT
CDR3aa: CASSELGDTLPRSGYF

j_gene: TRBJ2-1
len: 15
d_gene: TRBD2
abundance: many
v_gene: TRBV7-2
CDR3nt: TGTGCCAGCAGCATAGCGGGGGGGTCTACAATAGAGCAGTTCTTC
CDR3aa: CASSIAGGSTIEQFF

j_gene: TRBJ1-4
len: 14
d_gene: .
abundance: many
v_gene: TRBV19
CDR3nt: TGTGCCAGTAAAAGGACAGCGAATAATGAAAAACTGTTTTTT
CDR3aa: CASKRTANNEKLFF

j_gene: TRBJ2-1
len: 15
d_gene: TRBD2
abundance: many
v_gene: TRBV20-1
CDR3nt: TGCAGTGCTGCCAACCTAGCGGGGGGGTCCAATGAGCAGTTCTTC
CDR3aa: CSAANLAGGSNEQFF

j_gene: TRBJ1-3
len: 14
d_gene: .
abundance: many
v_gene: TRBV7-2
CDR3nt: TGTGCCAGCAGCCATGGGACAATCGGAAACACCATATATTTT
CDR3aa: CASSHGTIGNTIYF

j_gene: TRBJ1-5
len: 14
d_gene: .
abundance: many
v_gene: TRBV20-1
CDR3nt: TGCAGTGCTAGAGCTCGGGGGGGGGGGCAGCCCCAGCATTTT
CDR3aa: CSARARGGGQPQHF

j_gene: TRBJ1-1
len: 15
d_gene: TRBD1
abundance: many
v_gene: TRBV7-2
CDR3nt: TGTGCCAGCAGCGCAACAGGGGGCAGGAACACTGAAGCTTTCTTT
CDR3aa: CASSATGGRNTEAFF

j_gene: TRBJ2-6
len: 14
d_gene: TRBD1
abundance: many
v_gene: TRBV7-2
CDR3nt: TGTGCCAGCGGGGGACAGTACGGGGCCAACGTCCTGACTTTC
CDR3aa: CASGGQYGANVLTF

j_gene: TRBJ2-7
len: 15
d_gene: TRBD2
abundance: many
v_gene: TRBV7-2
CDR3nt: TGTGCCAGCAGCTTAATGCGGGGGACCCTCGGGGAGCAGTACTTC
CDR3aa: CASSLMRGTLGEQYF

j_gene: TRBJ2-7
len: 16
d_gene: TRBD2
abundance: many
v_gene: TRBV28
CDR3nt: TGTGCCAGCAGCCCTTCCACCAGCGGGACTACCTACGAGCAGTACTTC
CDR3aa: CASSPSTSGTTYEQYF

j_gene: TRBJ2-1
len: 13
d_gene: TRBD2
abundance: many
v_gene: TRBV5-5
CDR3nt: TGTGCCAGCAGCCCACACTTTAGCGGGGAGCAGTTCTTC
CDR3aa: CASSPHFSGEQFF

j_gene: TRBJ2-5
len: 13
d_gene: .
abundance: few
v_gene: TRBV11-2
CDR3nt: TGTGCCAGCAGCCCCGCGGGGTTGGAGACCCAGTACTTC
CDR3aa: CASSPAGLETQYF

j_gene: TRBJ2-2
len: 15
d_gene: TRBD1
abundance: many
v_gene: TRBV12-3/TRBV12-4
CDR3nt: TGTGCCAGCAGTTTAGCGAGGGACAGGCCCGGGGAGCTGTTTTTT
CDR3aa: CASSLARDRPGELFF

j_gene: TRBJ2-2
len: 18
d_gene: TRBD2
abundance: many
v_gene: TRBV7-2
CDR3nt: TGTGCCAGCAGCTTATCGGCGACTAGCGGGGGGGTCACCGGGGAGCTGTTTTTT
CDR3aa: CASSLSATSGGVTGELFF

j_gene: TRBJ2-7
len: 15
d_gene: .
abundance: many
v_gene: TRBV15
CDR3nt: TGTGCCACCAGCAGGCACAGGGCAAGCTCCTACGAGCAGTACTTC
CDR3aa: CATSRHRASSYEQYF

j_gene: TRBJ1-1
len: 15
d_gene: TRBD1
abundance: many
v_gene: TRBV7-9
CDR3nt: TGTGCCAGCAGCTTCTCCGGGACAGGGGGAACTGAAGCTTTCTTT
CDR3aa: CASSFSGTGGTEAFF

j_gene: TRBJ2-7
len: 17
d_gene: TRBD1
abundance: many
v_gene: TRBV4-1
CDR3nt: TGCGCCAGCAGCCAGAGCGCCGGGACAGGCTCTTCCTACGAGCAGTACTTC
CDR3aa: CASSQSAGTGSSYEQYF

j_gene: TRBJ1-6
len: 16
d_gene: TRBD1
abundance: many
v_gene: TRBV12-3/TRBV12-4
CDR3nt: TGTGCCAGCAGTTCCGGGACAGGGGGCGGGGGTTCACCCCTCCACTTT
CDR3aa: CASSSGTGGGGSPLHF

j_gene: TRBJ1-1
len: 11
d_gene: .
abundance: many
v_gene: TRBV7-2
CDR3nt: TGTGCCAGCAGCTTAAGGACTGAAGCTTTCTTT
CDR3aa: CASSLRTEAFF

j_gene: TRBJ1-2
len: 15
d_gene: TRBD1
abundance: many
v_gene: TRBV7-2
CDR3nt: TGTGCCAGCAGCTTAACAGGGGGCATGGTCTATGGCTACACCTTC
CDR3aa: CASSLTGGMVYGYTF

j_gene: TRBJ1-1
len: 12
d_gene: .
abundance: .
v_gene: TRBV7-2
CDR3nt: TGTGCCAGCAGCGCACAGGGCTCTGACTCTTCCTTT
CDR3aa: CASSAQGSDSSF

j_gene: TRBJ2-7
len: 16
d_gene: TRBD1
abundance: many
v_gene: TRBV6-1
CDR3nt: TGTGCCAGCAGTGAAGCGGCCGGGACAGGGCCTGACGAGCAGTACTTC
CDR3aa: CASSEAAGTGPDEQYF

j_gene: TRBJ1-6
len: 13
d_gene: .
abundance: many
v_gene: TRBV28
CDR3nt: TGTGCCAGCAGAGACAGTTTAAATTCACCCCTCCACTTT
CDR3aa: CASRDSLNSPLHF

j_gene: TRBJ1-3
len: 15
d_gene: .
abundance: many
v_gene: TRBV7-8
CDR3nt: TGTGCCAGCAGGGTAGGAACAAGCTCTGGAAACACCATATATTTT
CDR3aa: CASRVGTSSGNTIYF

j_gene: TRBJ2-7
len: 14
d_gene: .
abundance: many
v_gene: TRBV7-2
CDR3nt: TGTGCCAGCAGCTTAGTGTCGGGACCCTACGAGCAGTACTTC
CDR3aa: CASSLVSGPYEQYF

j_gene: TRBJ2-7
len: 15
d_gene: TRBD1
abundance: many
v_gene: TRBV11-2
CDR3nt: TGTGCCAGCAGCTTACAACAGGGGGCGATTAGCGAGCAGTACTTC
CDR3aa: CASSLQQGAISEQYF

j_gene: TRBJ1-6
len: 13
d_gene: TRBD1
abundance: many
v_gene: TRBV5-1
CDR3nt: TGCGCCAGCAGCACAGACAGGGAGGCACCCCTCCACTTT
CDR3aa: CASSTDREAPLHF